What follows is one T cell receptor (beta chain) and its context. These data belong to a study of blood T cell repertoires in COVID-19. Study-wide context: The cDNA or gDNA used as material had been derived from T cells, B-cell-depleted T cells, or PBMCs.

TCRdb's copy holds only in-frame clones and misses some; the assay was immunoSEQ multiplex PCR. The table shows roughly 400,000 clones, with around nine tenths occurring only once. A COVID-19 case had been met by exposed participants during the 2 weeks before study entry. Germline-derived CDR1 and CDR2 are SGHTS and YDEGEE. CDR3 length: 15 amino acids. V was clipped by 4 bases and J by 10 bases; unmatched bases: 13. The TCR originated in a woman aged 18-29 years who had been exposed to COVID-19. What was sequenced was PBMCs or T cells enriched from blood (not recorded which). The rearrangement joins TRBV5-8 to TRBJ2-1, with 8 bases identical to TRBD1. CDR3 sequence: CASSLRRGRRGEQFF. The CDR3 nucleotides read TGTGCCAGCAGCCTCCGCAGGGGGCGCCGCGGGGAGCAGTTCTTC.